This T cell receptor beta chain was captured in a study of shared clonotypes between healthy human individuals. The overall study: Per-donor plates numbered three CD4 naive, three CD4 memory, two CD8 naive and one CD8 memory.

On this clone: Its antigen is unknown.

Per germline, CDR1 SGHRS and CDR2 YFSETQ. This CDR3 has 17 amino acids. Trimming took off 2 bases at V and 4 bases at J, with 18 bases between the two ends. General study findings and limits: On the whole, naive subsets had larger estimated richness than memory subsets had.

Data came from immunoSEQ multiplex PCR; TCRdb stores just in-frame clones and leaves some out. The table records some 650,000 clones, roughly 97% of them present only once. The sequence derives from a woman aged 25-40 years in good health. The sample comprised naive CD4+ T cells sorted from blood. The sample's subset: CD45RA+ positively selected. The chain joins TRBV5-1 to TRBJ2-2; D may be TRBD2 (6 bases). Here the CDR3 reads CASSFYGGGMVTGELFF. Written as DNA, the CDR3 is TGCGCCAGCAGCTTTTATGGTGGCGGGATGGTCACCGGGGAGCTGTTTTTT.